The text below deals with one TCR beta chain. Its antigen is as yet unknown. Other nucleotide sequences in the sample specify the same CDR3. Clones were read by immunoSEQ multiplex PCR, and TCRdb kept only the in-frame ones, dropping some. The sample includes millions of clones, approximately 95% of them seen just once. The source of the sample is a study of shared clonotypes between healthy human individuals. The study, taken as a whole, reports: The small donor group covered limited genetic and exposure diversity.

CDR1 and CDR2 from the germline V gene are LGHNA and YSLEER. The V and J ends lost 1 base and 2 bases, in that order; junction bases with no gene match: 3. This CDR3 spans 15 amino acids. The sequence was obtained from a man between 18 and 29 years old in good health. The chain uses TRBV4-3 and TRBJ2-7; 9 nucleotides align to TRBD1. The sequencing input was naive CD4+ T cells sorted from blood. As for subset: CD45RA+ positively selected. CDR3 coding DNA: TGCGCCAGCAGCCAAGGCCGGGACAGGGCCTACGAGCAGTACTTC. Its translation: CASSQGRDRAYEQYF.